The present T cell receptor beta chain was sequenced within a study of blood T cell repertoires in COVID-19. Trimming left V 5 bases short and J 5 bases short, with 15 bases between. Germline V lookup: CDR1 MNHEY, CDR2 SMNVEV (reference sequence). The CDR3 contains 15 residues. Some clones are missing from TCRdb's copy, which holds only in-frame ones; the method was immunoSEQ multiplex PCR. Here the sample spans about 480,000 clones, roughly 85% being singletons. Sequenced input: PBMCs or T cells enriched from blood (not recorded which). The clonotype was recovered from a woman younger than 30 with acute COVID-19. V usage is TRBV27 and J usage is TRBJ1-4; D may be TRBD1 (6 bases). CDR3 residues: CASSITGMGNEKLFF. CDR3 sequence (DNA): TGTGCCAGCAGTATCACAGGGATGGGGAATGAAAAACTGTTTTTT.